This TCR beta chain was identified during a study of regulatory T cells in long-lasting Graves disease. Time point defined: persistent/refractory GD, antithyroid drugs over 5 years with positive TRAb. TCR sequences were obtained from RNA taken from PBMCs. The authors drew approximately 8.1 milliliters of peripheral blood into EDTA tubes. Arm-PCR of CDR3 regions with iRepertoire HTBI primers generated TCR beta libraries. In TCRdb, the multiplex PCR reads were re-called with MiXCR into one record per CDR3 protein. Among under 500,000 distinct CDR3 sequences listed, about 20% were seen once. The material sequenced was peripheral blood mononuclear cells (PBMCs), taken when the disease was refractory, from a patient treated with antithyroid drugs. This TCR was sampled from a female donor with Graves disease.

The CDR3 nucleotides read TGTGCCAGCAGTTTACTCCTACACTATGGCTACACCTTC. Amino acid sequence: CASSLLLHYGYTF. This chain joins TRBV6-2 or TRBV6-3 and TRBJ1-2; no clear D. Looked up from germline, CDR1 is MNHEY and CDR2 is SVGEGT. This CDR3 is 13 amino acids long. Deletions cut 4 bases from V and 3 bases from J, with 9 bases between.